The 20 T cell receptor beta chains below were found in one sample sequenced in a study of blood T cell repertoires in COVID-19. The protocol was immunoSEQ multiplex PCR, while the TCRdb copy is restricted to in-frame clones and leaves out a portion. The profile shows over 250,000 clones, 80% to 95% of them singletons. Sequencing used peripheral blood. These receptor sequences come from a woman aged 25 to 45 with COVID-19, enrolled during active disease.

This chain links TRBV30 with TRBJ1-1; 10 bases fit TRBD1. Unmatched junction bases numbered 5, after V lost 4 bases and J lost 0 bases. The CDR3 extends over 15 amino acids. Germline CDR1 GTSNPN, CDR2 SVGIG (reference sequence). The DNA for the CDR3 is TGTGCCTGGACCGGGACAGGGGATGTGAACACTGAAGCTTTCTTT. Its protein product is CAWTGTGDVNTEAFF.

The rearrangement links TRBV20-1 to TRBJ1-2, with unresolved D. Trimming shortened V by 3 bases and J by 0 bases, and 23 bases separated the two germline ends. The CDR3 consists of 18 residues. CDR1 is DFQATT, CDR2 SNEGSKA, per germline (reference sequence). The CDR3 region is CSASSAGRGPTANYGYTF. CDR3 DNA sequence: TGCAGTGCTAGTTCGGCAGGACGAGGGCCAACAGCTAACTATGGCTACACCTTC.

V usage is TRBV19 and J usage is TRBJ1-2; 9 nucleotides line up with TRBD1. Looked up from germline, CDR1 is LNHDA and CDR2 is SQIVND (reference sequence). J was trimmed by 4 bases and V by 5 bases; bases with no gene match: 8. There are 15 residues in the CDR3. CDR3 sequence (DNA): TGTGCCAGTAGTGCGCCGGGACAGGGATTCTATGGCTACACCTTC. This gives the protein CASSAPGQGFYGYTF.

The chain has TRBV27 and TRBJ2-1; the match to TRBD1 covers 10 bases. Germline CDR1 and CDR2: MNHEY and SMNVEV (reference sequence). The CDR3 spans 14 residues. Unmatched junction bases numbered 5, after V lost 4 bases and J lost 8 bases. The DNA for the CDR3 is TGTGCCAGCAGTTGGGAGACAGGGGGCTATGAGCAGTTCTTC. Encoded protein: CASSWETGGYEQFF.

This clone was counted between two and nine times. The rearrangement uses TRBV29-1 and TRBJ1-1, with TRBD1 identical over 11 bases. There are 12 residues in the CDR3. J lost 11 bases, V lost 7 bases, and 9 bases had no gene match. The germline gives CDR1 SQVTM, CDR2 ANQGSEA. The CDR3 spells CSALDRGLWAFF. Here the CDR3 DNA reads TGCAGCGCCTTGGACAGGGGGCTGTGGGCTTTCTTT. The whole variable domain, remainder taken from reference TRBV29-1 and TRBJ1-1, is SAVISQKPSRDICQRGTSLTIQCQVDSQVTMMFWYRQQPGQSLTLIATANQGSEATYESGFVIDKFPISRPNLTFSTLTVSNMSPEDSSIYLCSALDRGLWAFFGQGTRLTVV.

The chain recombines TRBV9 with TRBJ2-7; D perhaps matches TRBD1 (5 bases). The CDR3 consists of 14 residues. V was trimmed by 3 bases and J by 5 bases, leaving 15 bases between them. Germline CDR1 SGDLS, CDR2 YYNGEE. The CDR3 loop reads CASSEKGLGDEQYF. In nucleotides, the CDR3 is TGTGCCAGCAGCGAAAAGGGGTTGGGCGACGAGCAGTACTTC.

The gene calls are TRBV6-5 and TRBJ1-1; 9 bases match TRBD1. CDR1 and CDR2 from the germline V gene are MNHEY and SVGAGI. V was clipped by 2 bases and J by 3 bases; unmatched bases: 7. The CDR3 sequence is 16 residues long. Written as DNA, the CDR3 is TGTGCCAGCAGTTACGCGAGGGACAGGGCGTACACTGAAGCTTTCTTT. It encodes CASSYARDRAYTEAFF.

This chain joins TRBV27 and TRBJ1-6; D unresolved. The CDR3 sequence is 13 residues long. Germline lookup yields CDR1 MNHEY and CDR2 SMNVEV (reference sequence). The V gene lost 5 bases and the J gene lost 7 bases, with 9 bases spanning the gap. CDR3 region: CASSPPQNSPLHF. CDR3 coding DNA: TGTGCCAGCAGTCCCCCCCAGAATTCACCCCTCCACTTT.

The chain joins TRBV19 to TRBJ2-7, with D unclear. Trimming cost V 1 base and J 3 bases, with 10 bases left between them. CDR1 and CDR2 (germline): LNHDA, SQIVND (reference sequence). The CDR3 covers 14 residues. The CDR3 nucleotides are TGTGCCAGTAGTATAGCGCACAGCCTCTACGAGCAGTACTTC. This codes for CASSIAHSLYEQYF.

The chain is built from TRBV5-1 and TRBJ2-7; D is possibly TRBD1 (6 bases). The V gene's germline CDR1 is SGHRS and CDR2 YFSETQ. The length of the CDR3 is 16 residues. Trimming took 2 bases from V and 3 from J, leaving 18 bases between them. The CDR3 coding sequence is TGCGCCAGCAGCTTATATGACCAGACAGGAATCTACGAGCAGTACTTC. Its protein is CASSLYDQTGIYEQYF.

This chain uses TRBV11-2 with TRBJ2-3, with TRBD2 matching over 9 bases. V lost 2 bases to trimming and J lost 3 bases; unmatched junction nucleotides: 6. Germline values: CDR1 SGHAT, CDR2 FQNNGV. The CDR3 loop spans 16 amino acids. The CDR3 reads CASSLSETSGTDTQYF. The DNA for the CDR3 is TGTGCCAGCAGCTTATCAGAGACTAGCGGAACAGATACGCAGTATTTT.

This clone appeared once. This chain uses TRBV14 with TRBJ2-5, with D tentatively TRBD2 (5 bases). CDR1 is SGHDN, CDR2 FVKESK, per germline. Trimming removed 0 bases at V and 1 base at J, with 9 bases between. CDR3 length equals 15 residues. DNA of the CDR3: TGTGCCAGCAGCCAAGAACGGCGGGTCCAAGAGACCCAGTACTTC. Protein: CASSQERRVQETQYF. The variable domain in full, with the rest retrieved from reference TRBV14 and TRBJ2-5, is EAGVTQFPSHSVIEKGQTVTLRCDPISGHDNLYWYRRVMGKEIKFLLHFVKESKQDESGMPNNRFLAERTGGTYSTLKVQPAELEDSGVYFCASSQERRVQETQYFGPGTRLLVL.

The rearrangement links TRBV19 to TRBJ2-1, with 7 bases identical to TRBD2. Germline-derived CDR1 and CDR2 are LNHDA and SQIVND (reference sequence). The CDR3 runs to 13 residues. The J segment lost 9 bases and the V segment lost 7 bases, leaving 9 bases of the junction unmatched. Here the CDR3 DNA reads TGTGCCAGTATTGGGCAGGGAGGGTTTGAGCAGTTCTTC. It encodes CASIGQGGFEQFF.

The CDR3 sequence: CASSTSGNTIYF. Here the CDR3 DNA reads TGTGCCAGCAGCACTAGTGGAAACACCATATATTTT. The chain combines TRBV25-1 with TRBJ1-3; D remains unclear. Germline V CDR1 and CDR2: MGHDK, SYGVNS. CDR3 size: 12 residues. The V and J ends lost 6 bases and 3 bases respectively, with 6 bases between them.

The J gene is TRBJ2-3, the V gene TRBV5-1, with 7 bases identical to TRBD1. CDR1 is SGHRS, CDR2 YFSETQ, per germline. The V gene end was trimmed by 5 bases and the J gene end by 6 bases; junction bases not matched to a gene: 12. The CDR3 has 15 amino acids. The CDR3 DNA follows: TGCGCCAGCAGTCGACAGGGAGAATTTGTGGATACGCAGTATTTT. Its protein is CASSRQGEFVDTQYF. The full variable domain, completed using reference TRBV5-1 and TRBJ2-3, is KAGVTQTPRYLIKTRGQQVTLSCSPISGHRSVSWYQQTPGQGLQFLFEYFSETQRNKGNFPGRFSGRQFSNSRSEMNVSTLELGDSALYLCASSRQGEFVDTQYFGPGTRLTVL.

The rearrangement links TRBV7-2 to TRBJ2-1; 8 bases align to TRBD2. Germline V CDR1 and CDR2: SGHTA, FQGNSA. The trim removed 3 bases at V and 6 bases at J, leaving 7 bases unmatched. This CDR3 is built from 15 residues. The CDR3 DNA follows: TGTGCCAGCAGCTTGTCGCTAGCGGGCTCCAATGAGCAGTTCTTC. Protein product: CASSLSLAGSNEQFF.

DNA for the CDR3: TGTGCCAGTAGTAAAATCTACGACAGGGATTCCTACGAGCAGTACTTC. It translates to CASSKIYDRDSYEQYF. The chain uses TRBV19 and TRBJ2-7; the match to TRBD1 covers 7 bases. This CDR3 is 16 amino acids long. Germline V CDR1 and CDR2: LNHDA, SQIVND (reference sequence). V shed 4 bases, J shed 1 base, and the junction held 10 bases outside the gene matches.

The chain combines TRBV27 with TRBJ2-5; TRBD2 matches at 8 bases. There are 14 residues in the CDR3. Germline V lookup: CDR1 MNHEY, CDR2 SMNVEV (reference sequence). V lost 10 bases to trimming and J lost 5 bases; unmatched junction nucleotides: 12. In nucleotides, the CDR3 is TGTGCCACCTCCGCCCTGGGCGGGAGGGAGACCCAGTACTTC. Amino acid sequence: CATSALGGRETQYF.

The rearrangement links TRBV5-1 to TRBJ1-6, with D hard to call. Germline V CDR1 and CDR2: SGHRS, YFSETQ. The CDR3 length is 15 residues. The V end lost 0 bases, the J end lost 1 base, and 5 bases lay between the germline ends. CDR3 amino acids: CASSLAQSYNSPLHF. In DNA, the CDR3 is TGCGCCAGCAGCTTGGCCCAGTCCTATAATTCACCCCTCCACTTT.

The chain recombines TRBV25-1 with TRBJ1-2; no clear D. The CDR3 contains 13 residues. The ends were cut back, 4 bases at V and 8 bases at J, with 14 bases in the middle. Germline CDR1 reads MGHDK; CDR2 reads SYGVNS. The CDR3 sequence is CASSGGTYGGYTF. The CDR3 DNA reads TGTGCCAGCAGTGGAGGAACCTACGGCGGCTACACCTTC.